This TCR beta chain was documented in a study of blood T cell repertoires in COVID-19. The CDR3 consists of 12 residues. Germline values: CDR1 GTSNPN, CDR2 SVGIG (reference sequence). V lost 5 bases and J 3 bases, leaving 10 bases between the germline ends. The protocol was immunoSEQ multiplex PCR, while the TCRdb copy is restricted to in-frame clones and leaves out a portion. The sample carries tens of thousands of clones, roughly four fifths recorded once. The sequenced sample was peripheral blood. This clonotype was sampled from an elderly man with acute or convalescent COVID-19. The J gene is TRBJ2-5, the V gene TRBV30, with D unresolved. This CDR3 is CAWSTVEETQYF. The CDR3 coding sequence is TGTGCCTGGTCCACAGTGGAAGAGACCCAGTACTTC.